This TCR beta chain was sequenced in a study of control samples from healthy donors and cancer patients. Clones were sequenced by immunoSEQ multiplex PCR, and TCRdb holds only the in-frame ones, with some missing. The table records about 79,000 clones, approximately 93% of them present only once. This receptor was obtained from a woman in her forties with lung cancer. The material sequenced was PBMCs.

The CDR3 region has the DNA TGCGCCAGCAGCTCAACAGGGGAAAGCCGTTCACCCCTCCACTTT. This gives the protein CASSSTGESRSPLHF. The chain employs TRBV5-1 and TRBJ1-6, with 7 bases aligning to TRBD1. CDR1 and CDR2 (germline): SGHRS, YFSETQ. This CDR3 is built from 15 residues. V lost 3 bases, J lost 9 bases, and 9 bases stayed unmatched.